This entry lists 9 T cell receptor beta chains sequenced from one sample in a study of neurological immune-mediated disorders. MiXCR was run by TCRdb on the 5' RACE reads, yielding one entry per CDR3 protein. The sample has roughly 98,000 distinct CDR3 sequences; around 14% are singletons. Time point in this sample: longitudinal time-point 2. The sample consisted of PBMCs. Receptors were obtained from a female donor with HTLV-1-associated myelopathy (HAM/TSP).

The CDR3, as DNA: TGTGCCAGCAGCGTGACAGGGGTCAATCAGCCCCAGCATTTT. Translating gives CASSVTGVNQPQHF. The chain combines TRBV5-5 with TRBJ1-5, with TRBD1 matching over 8 bases. After removal of 4 bases from V and 3 bases from J, the junction contained 3 bases not matched to a gene. From germline, CDR1 is SGHKS and CDR2 YYEKEE (reference sequence). There are 14 residues in the CDR3.

The table lists this clonotype with many counts. J is TRBJ1-1 and V is TRBV5-5, with 7 bases aligning to TRBD1. The CDR3 extends over 15 amino acids. Germline V lookup: CDR1 SGHKS, CDR2 YYEKEE (reference sequence). After removal of 5 bases from V and 2 bases from J, the junction contained 9 bases not matched to a gene. CDR3 loop: CASSLMTGSNTEAFF. CDR3 sequence (DNA): TGTGCCAGCAGTTTAATGACAGGGAGCAACACTGAAGCTTTCTTT.

This clonotype was counted many times. V is TRBV5-1 and J is TRBJ2-7; the match to TRBD1 covers 9 bases. Germline V CDR1 and CDR2: SGHRS, YFSETQ. CDR3 length equals 14 residues. With 4 bases clipped from V and 5 bases from J, the junction kept 7 bases outside the gene matches. The CDR3 coding sequence is TGCGCCAGCAGCCCCCCGGACAGGGGAAACGAGCAGTACTTC. It encodes CASSPPDRGNEQYF.

In this sample, this clonotype turned up many times. The chain couples TRBV5-1 to TRBJ2-7; D unresolved. Trimming cost V 0 bases and J 3 bases, with 10 bases left between them. Germline loops: CDR1 SGHRS, CDR2 YFSETQ. There are 14 residues in the CDR3. In DNA, the CDR3 is TGCGCCAGCAGCTTGGCCGGGCCAGACTACGAGCAGTACTTC. It yields the protein CASSLAGPDYEQYF.

Regarding this clonotype: One end of the junction fails to match germline, which may point to a read error. V usage is TRBV28 and J usage is TRBJ2-7, with D unresolved. This CDR3 comprises 12 residues. Per the germline V gene, CDR1 is MDHEN and CDR2 is SYDVKM. The CDR3 loop is CAISLPGYEQYF. As DNA, the CDR3 is TGTGCCATCAGTTTACCGGGCTACGAGCAGTACTTC.

This clonotype has a count of ten or more. V and J are TRBV20-1 and TRBJ1-1; D unclear. The CDR3 is 15 residues long. Trimming took off 6 bases at V and 2 bases at J, with 19 bases between the two ends. The germline CDR1 and CDR2 sequences are DFQATT and SNEGSKA (reference sequence). CDR3 protein: CSAPLANRRNTEAFF. CDR3 bases: TGCAGTGCCCCCCTTGCCAACCGCCGAAACACTGAAGCTTTCTTT.

Ten or more counts support this clonotype. V is TRBV7-2 and J is TRBJ2-3, with D unclear. In germline, CDR1 is SGHTA, CDR2 FQGNSA. The CDR3 spans 14 residues. Trimming cost V 4 bases and J 3 bases, with 11 bases left between them. CDR3 nucleotides: TGTGCCAGCAGCTCCGATTGGGGAACAGATACGCAGTATTTT. It codes for CASSSDWGTDTQYF.

This clonotype was recorded many times. V usage is TRBV11-2 and J usage is TRBJ1-3; no clear D. Germline V gene sequence: CDR1 SGHAT, CDR2 FQNNGV. Trimming removed 0 bases from V and 1 base from J, with 7 bases in between. The CDR3 totals 15 residues. The CDR3 loop reads CASSLEPGSGNTIYF. The DNA for the CDR3 is TGTGCCAGCAGCTTAGAACCGGGATCTGGAAACACCATATATTTT. The complete variable domain, with remaining parts taken from reference TRBV11-2 and TRBJ1-3, reads EAGVAQSPRYKIIEKRQSVAFWCNPISGHATLYWYQQILGQGPKLLIQFQNNGVVDDSQLPKDRFSAERLKGVDSTLKIQPAKLEDSAVYLCASSLEPGSGNTIYFGEGSWLTVV.

This clonotype was recorded many times. The J gene is TRBJ2-7, the V gene TRBV27, with TRBD2 identical over 8 bases. This CDR3 is built from 14 residues. Germline CDR1 MNHEY, CDR2 SMNVEV (reference sequence). The V gene end was trimmed by 8 bases and the J gene end by 3 bases; junction bases not matched to a gene: 9. The CDR3 sequence: CASGVRGGVYEQYF. The CDR3 nucleotides read TGTGCCAGCGGGGTTCGGGGGGGCGTCTACGAGCAGTACTTC.